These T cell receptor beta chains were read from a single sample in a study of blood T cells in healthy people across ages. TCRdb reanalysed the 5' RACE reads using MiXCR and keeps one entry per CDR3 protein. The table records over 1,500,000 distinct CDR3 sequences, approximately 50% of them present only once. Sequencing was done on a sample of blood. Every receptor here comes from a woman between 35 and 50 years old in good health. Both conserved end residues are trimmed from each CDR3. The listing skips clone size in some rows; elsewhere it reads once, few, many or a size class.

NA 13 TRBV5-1 ASRDSPLQGNEQF
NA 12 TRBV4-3 ASSQEFGNQPQH
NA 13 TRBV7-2 ASSRTAGSYNEQY
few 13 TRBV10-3 AISESGAGSYGYT
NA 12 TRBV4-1 ASSQDVVPSGYT
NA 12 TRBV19 ASSTRGGYNEQF
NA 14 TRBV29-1 SVERSGARVQETQY
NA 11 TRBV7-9 ASSIRDQETQY
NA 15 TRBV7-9 ASSLELAGAVYNEQY
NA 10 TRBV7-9 ASSFDNTEQF
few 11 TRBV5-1 ASSPSGRHEQY
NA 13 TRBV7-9 ASSLSQGRNTEAF
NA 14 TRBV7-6 ASSLSAGQGSYEQY
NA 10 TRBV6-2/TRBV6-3 ASTQDGETQY
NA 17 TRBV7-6 ASSSYADSSVDTSEKLF
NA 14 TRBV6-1 ASSEAVGGGPDTQY
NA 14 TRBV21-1 ASQPRTRSIKYEQY
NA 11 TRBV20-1 SARGVVAGEQF
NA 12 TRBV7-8 ASSSMAGQYGYT
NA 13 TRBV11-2 ASSLEDSSYSPLH
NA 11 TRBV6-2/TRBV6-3 ASQVGGIDEQY
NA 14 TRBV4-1 ASSQDAGASSYEQY
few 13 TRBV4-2 ASSKGGGSTDTQY
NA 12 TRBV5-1 ASSLDRAKTEAF
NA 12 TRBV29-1 SVGHRGSNTEAF
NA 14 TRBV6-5 ASSSPAGPLGHEQF
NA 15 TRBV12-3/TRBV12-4 ASSVPEGGEGPDTQY
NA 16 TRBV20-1 SAGDRPGTGPLNYGYT
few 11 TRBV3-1 ASSQVATRGYT
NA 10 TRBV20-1 SASPRANEQY
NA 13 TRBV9 ASSVGGSGEETQY
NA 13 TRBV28 ASRVPAGSNQPQH
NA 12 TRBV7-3 ASSPQGNPYGYT
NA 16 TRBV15 ATSRAGTALSGANVLT
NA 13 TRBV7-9 ASSPRTSDQYEQY
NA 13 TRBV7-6 ASSLTTELQETQY
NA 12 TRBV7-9 ASSSDRQVYEQY
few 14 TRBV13 ASSFKRGDSTDTQY
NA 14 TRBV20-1 SARTRTRGGTDTQY
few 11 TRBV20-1 SARGEVGTEAF
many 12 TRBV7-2 ASSSRQGGETQY
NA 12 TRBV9 ASSAKTGSTEAF
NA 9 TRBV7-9 ASEFNYGYT
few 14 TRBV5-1 ASSLVSSAMNTEAF
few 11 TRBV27 ASKEGPYNEQF
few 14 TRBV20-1 SARDPQAGRSEKLF